This T cell receptor (beta chain) was retrieved from a study of CD8 T cells in ankylosing spondylitis. This clonotype was counted between two and nine times. What it recognizes is unknown. V gave up 6 bases and J gave up 7 bases, with 19 bases separating them. This CDR3 is 15 amino acids long. Germline V CDR1 and CDR2: DFQATT, SNEGSKA (reference sequence). Study outcomes and limitations: Seemingly distinctive of ankylosing spondylitis blood was a TCR beta motif formed by eight highly homologous variants.

MiXCR was run by TCRdb on the 5' RACE reads, yielding one entry per CDR3 protein. The sample consists of a few hundred thousand distinct CDR3 sequences, 17% of them appearing once. This sequence was found in a male donor with ankylosing spondylitis. The chain uses TRBV20-1 and TRBJ1-6; D perhaps matches TRBD1 (5 bases). The sequenced material came from blood, either unsorted or a sorted T cell fraction (not recorded which). This CDR3 reads CSATGPEGDNSPLHF. CDR3 bases: TGCAGTGCAACAGGACCCGAAGGAGACAATTCACCCCTCCACTTT.